Listed here is a single TCR beta chain. Antigen specificity is unknown. Germline is not matched at one junction end, which may reflect a read error. It was with 60 Vbeta and 13 Jbeta primers that the PCR ran. Authors' data handling: In a later analysis, of approximately 81 million unique beta chains, around 9.9 million appeared in at least two donors. TCRdb's table, derived via immunoSEQ multiplex PCR, lists solely in-frame clones and lacks some. That table is the source of V, J and clone size, and D and trimming were worked out from the DNA. The data contain around 130,000 clones, over 60% of them singletons. This CDR3 spans 15 amino acids. Per the germline V gene, CDR1 is SEHNR and CDR2 is FQNEAQ (reference sequence). This sample is part of a study of cytomegalovirus exposure and HLA in healthy donors. Overall study findings and caveats: Among the most significant clusters, several appeared linked to common viral pathogens in a later analysis.

Material for sequencing was PBMCs. The chain couples TRBV7-9 to TRBJ1-5; D is ambiguous. The TCR comes from a human donor in good health. In nucleotides, the CDR3 is TGTTCCAGCAGCCGCAGTGAAACCAGCAATCAGCCCCAGCATTTT. Translation gives CSSSRSETSNQPQHF.